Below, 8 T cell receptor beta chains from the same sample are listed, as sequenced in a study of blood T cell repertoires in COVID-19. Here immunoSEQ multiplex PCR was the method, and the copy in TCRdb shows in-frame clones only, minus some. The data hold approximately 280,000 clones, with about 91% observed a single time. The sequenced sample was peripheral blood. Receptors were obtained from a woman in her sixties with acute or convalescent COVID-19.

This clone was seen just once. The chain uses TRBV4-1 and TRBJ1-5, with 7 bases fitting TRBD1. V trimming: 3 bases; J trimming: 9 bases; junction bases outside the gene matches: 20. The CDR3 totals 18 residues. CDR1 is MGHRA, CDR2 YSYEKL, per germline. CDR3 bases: TGCGCCAGCAGCCAGGCGCAGGGGGACACCCATTACAAGTTGCCCCAGCATTTT. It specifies CASSQAQGDTHYKLPQHF.

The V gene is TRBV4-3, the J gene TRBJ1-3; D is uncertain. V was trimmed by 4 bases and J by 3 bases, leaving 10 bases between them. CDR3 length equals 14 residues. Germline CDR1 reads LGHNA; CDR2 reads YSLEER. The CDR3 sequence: CASSLGLGGNTIYF. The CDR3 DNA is TGCGCCAGCAGCCTTGGACTGGGTGGAAACACCATATATTTT.

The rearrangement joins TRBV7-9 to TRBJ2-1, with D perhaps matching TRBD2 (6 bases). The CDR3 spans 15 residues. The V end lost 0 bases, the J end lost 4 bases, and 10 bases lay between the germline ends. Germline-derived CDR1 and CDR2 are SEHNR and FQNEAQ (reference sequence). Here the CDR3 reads CASSLAHGTYNEQFF. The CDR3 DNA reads TGTGCCAGCAGCTTAGCACACGGGACTTACAATGAGCAGTTCTTC.

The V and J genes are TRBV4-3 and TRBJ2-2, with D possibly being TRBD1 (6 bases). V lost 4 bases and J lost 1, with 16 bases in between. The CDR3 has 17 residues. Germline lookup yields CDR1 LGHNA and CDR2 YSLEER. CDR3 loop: CASSPDPGRGNTGELFF. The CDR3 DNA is TGCGCCAGCAGCCCCGACCCTGGCAGGGGGAACACCGGGGAGCTGTTTTTT.

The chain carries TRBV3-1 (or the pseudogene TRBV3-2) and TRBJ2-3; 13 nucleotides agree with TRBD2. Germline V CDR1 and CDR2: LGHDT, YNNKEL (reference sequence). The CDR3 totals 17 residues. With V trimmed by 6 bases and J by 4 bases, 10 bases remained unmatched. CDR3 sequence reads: CASRFSGTSGAADTQYF. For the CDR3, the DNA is TGTGCCAGCAGATTCTCCGGGACTAGCGGGGCGGCAGATACGCAGTATTTT.

CDR3 coding DNA: TGTGCCAGCAGTGAAAGAACAGCTAATCAGCCCCAGCATTTT. It yields the protein CASSERTANQPQHF. The chain recombines TRBV2 with TRBJ1-5, with unresolved D. In germline, CDR1 is SNHLY, CDR2 FYNNEI. There are 14 residues in the CDR3. Trimming took off 2 bases at V and 4 bases at J, with 9 bases between the two ends.

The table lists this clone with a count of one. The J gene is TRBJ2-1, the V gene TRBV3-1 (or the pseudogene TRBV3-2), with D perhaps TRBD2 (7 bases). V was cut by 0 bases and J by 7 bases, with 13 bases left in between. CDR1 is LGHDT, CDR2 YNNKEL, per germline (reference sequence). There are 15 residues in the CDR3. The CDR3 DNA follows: TGTGCCAGCAGCCAAGATCTGCGGGGGCGGAATGAGCAGTTCTTC. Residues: CASSQDLRGRNEQFF.

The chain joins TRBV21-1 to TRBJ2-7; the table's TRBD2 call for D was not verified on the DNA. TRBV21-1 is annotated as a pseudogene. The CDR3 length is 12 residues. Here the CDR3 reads CASRLTGYEQYF. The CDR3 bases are TGTGCCAGCCGACTGACTGGTTACGAGCAGTACTTC.